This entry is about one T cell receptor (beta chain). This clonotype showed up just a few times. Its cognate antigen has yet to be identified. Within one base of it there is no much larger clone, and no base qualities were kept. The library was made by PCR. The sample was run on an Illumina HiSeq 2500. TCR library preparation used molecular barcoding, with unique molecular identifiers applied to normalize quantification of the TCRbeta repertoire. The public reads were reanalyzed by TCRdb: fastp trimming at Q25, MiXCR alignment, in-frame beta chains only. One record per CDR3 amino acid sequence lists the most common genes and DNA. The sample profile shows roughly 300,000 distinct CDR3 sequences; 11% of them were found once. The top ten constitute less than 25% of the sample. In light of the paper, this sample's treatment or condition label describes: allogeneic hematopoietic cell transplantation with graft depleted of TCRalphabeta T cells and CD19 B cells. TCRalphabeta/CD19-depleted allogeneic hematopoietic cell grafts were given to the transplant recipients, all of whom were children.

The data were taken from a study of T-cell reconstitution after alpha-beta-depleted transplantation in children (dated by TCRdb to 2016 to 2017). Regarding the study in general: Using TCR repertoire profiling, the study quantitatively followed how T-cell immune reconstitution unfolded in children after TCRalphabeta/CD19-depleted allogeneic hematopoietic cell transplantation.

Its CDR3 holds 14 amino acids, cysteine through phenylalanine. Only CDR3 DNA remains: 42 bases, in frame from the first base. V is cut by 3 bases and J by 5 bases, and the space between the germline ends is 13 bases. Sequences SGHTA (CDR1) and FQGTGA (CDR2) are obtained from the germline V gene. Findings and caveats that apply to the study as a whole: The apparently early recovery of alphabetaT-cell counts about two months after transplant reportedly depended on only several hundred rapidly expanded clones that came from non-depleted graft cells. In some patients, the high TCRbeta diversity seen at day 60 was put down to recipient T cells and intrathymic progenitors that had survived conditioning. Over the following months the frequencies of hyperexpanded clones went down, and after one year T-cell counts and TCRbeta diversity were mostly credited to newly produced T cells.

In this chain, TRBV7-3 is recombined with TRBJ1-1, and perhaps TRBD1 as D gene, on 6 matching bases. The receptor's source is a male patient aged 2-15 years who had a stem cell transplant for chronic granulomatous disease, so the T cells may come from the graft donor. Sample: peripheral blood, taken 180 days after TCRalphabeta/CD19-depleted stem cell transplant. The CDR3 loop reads CASSLLPQGTEAFF. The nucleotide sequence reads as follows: TGTGCCAGCAGCTTGCTCCCGCAGGGGACTGAAGCTTTCTTT.